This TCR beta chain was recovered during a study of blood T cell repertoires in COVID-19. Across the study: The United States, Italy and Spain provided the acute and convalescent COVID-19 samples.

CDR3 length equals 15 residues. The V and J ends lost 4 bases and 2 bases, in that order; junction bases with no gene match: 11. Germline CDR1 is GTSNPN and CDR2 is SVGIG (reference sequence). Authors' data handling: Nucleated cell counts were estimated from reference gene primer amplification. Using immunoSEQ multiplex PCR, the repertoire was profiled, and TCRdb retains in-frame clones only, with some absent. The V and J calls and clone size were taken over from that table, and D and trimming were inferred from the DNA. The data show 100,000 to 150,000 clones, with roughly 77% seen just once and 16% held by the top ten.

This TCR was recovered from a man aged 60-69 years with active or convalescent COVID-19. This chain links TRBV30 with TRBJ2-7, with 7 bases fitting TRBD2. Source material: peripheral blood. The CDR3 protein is CAWIGRASGPYEQYF. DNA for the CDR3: TGTGCCTGGATCGGTCGGGCTAGCGGACCCTACGAGCAGTACTTC.